This T cell receptor beta chain was found in a study of CXCR3-negative and CXCR3-positive naive CD8 T cells. The libraries of TRB cDNA were prepared using 5' RACE with UMI labels. From the 5' RACE reads, TCRdb lists one entry per CDR3 protein and no DNA. The sample spans about 41,000 distinct CDR3 sequences; the ten largest clones claim around 1.9%. Naive CD8+ T cells had a CD45RO-CCR7+CD27+CD95- phenotype. Overall study findings and caveats: Naive CXCR3-positive cells had TRB CDR3s more hydrophobic than those of CXCR3-negative naive cells.

A remark on this clonotype: Its antigen remains unidentified.

In germline, CDR1 is SQVTM, CDR2 ANQGSEA. This CDR3 has 16 residues. This clonotype was sampled from a human donor in good health. Some clones in this sample may be carry-over from other donors' samples. The chain is built from TRBV29-1 and TRBJ2-1; TCRdb proposes TRBD2, but this gene call is untestable without DNA. The sample consisted of naive CXCR3- CD8+ T cells from blood. Subset here: CD45RO-CCR7+CD27+CD95- naive CD8+ T cells lacking CXCR3 (TNR3-). CDR3 in amino acids: CSVDRGRLARGNEQFF.